Following are 6 T cell receptor beta chains from one sample sequenced in a study of cytotoxic CD8 clonotypes in ibrutinib-treated CLL (dated by TCRdb to about 2021). The sample's time point, from its label and the paper: roughly 12 months on ibrutinib. The receptor library was made with the immunoSEQ multiplex PCR assay. Entries here come from immuneACCESS through TCRdb and include only in-frame sequences with V and J called. Some clones fail to appear in such tables; in the studies checked, an unresolved V gene covers under half of the shortfall, and the cause of the remainder is unknown. Present in this sample are some 150,000 clones, approximately 80% of which were seen just once. In total, the top ten clones hold roughly a quarter of the sample. The sample consisted of PBMCs, taken after 12 months of ibrutinib treatment. The receptor source for this set is a human donor with chronic lymphocytic leukemia.

This clone was counted a single time. The chain links TRBV4-2 to TRBJ2-2; D unclear. V lost 3 bases, J lost 0 bases, and 8 bases lay in between. The CDR3 is 15 amino acids. CDR1 is LGHNA and CDR2 is YNFKEQ in the germline V gene. The CDR3 bases are TGTGCCAGCAGCCAGGCCGACTCGAACACCGGGGAGCTGTTTTTT. Amino acids: CASSQADSNTGELFF.

This clone has just one count. This chain uses TRBV2 with TRBJ1-4; D remains unclear. The CDR3 is made up of 11 amino acids. CDR1 and CDR2 (germline): SNHLY, FYNNEI. Trimming shortened V by 3 bases and J by 10 bases, and 6 bases separated the two germline ends. CDR3 DNA: TGTGCCAGCAGTGAGGTTGTAAAACTGTTTTTT. Translated: CASSEVVKLFF.

V usage is TRBV6-5 and J usage is TRBJ2-7; D is perhaps TRBD1 (6 bases). Germline CDR1 and CDR2: MNHEY and SVGAGI. This CDR3 contains 14 residues. V was cut by 8 bases and J by 5 bases, with 19 bases left in between. CDR3 amino acids: CASWPGTIRDEQYF. The CDR3 DNA sequence: TGTGCCAGCTGGCCCGGGACAATTCGTGACGAGCAGTACTTC.

The chain recombines TRBV6-1 with TRBJ1-1; D is perhaps TRBD1 (5 bases). Germline CDR1 MNHNS, CDR2 SASEGT. With 6 bases removed from V and 3 bases from J, the gap between germline ends came to 11 bases. The CDR3 is 13 residues long. CDR3 coding DNA: TGTGCCAGCAGGGACCGCAGGGACACTGAAGCTTTCTTT. Translating it yields CASRDRRDTEAFF.

The J gene is TRBJ2-2, the V gene TRBV18, with D uncertain. The V gene lost 3 bases and the J gene lost 1 base, with 12 bases spanning the gap. The CDR3 extends over 16 amino acids. Germline CDR1 KGHSH, CDR2 LQKENI. The CDR3 DNA reads TGTGCCAGCTCACCGTCCATGACGATGAACACCGGGGAGCTGTTTTTT. This gives the protein CASSPSMTMNTGELFF. The variable domain in full, with the rest retrieved from reference TRBV18 and TRBJ2-2, is NAGVMQNPRHLVRRRGQEARLRCSPMKGHSHVYWYRQLPEEGLKFMVYLQKENIIDESGMPKERFSAEFPKEGPSILRIQQVVRGDSAAYFCASSPSMTMNTGELFFGEGSRLTVL.

J is TRBJ2-7 and V is TRBV28, with D possibly TRBD1 on 5 matching bases. Germline values: CDR1 MDHEN, CDR2 SYDVKM. Between the trimmed V and J ends, which lost 5 bases and 1 base, there was a span of 21 bases. This CDR3 has 17 amino acids. CDR3 sequence reads: CASSTTDSILGSYEQYF. The CDR3, as DNA: TGTGCCAGCAGTACGACAGATTCGATACTCGGATCCTACGAGCAGTACTTC. Using reference TRBV28 and TRBJ2-7 for the parts outside the CDR3, the full variable domain is DVKVTQSSRYLVKRTGEKVFLECVQDMDHENMFWYRQDPGLGLRLIYFSYDVKMKEKGDIPEGYSVSREKKERFSLILESASTNQTSMYLCASSTTDSILGSYEQYFGPGTRLTVT.